This T cell receptor (beta chain) was sequenced in a study of low-dose radiotherapy and immunotherapy resistance in tumors. TRAV- and TRBV-specific primers, spanning alpha and beta chains, primed first-strand cDNA. TCRs were amplified for around 21 PCR cycles with a constant-region primer and V-primer adapter. TCRdb independently ran MiXCR on the reads; one entry per CDR3 protein. The sample holds around 13,000 distinct CDR3 sequences, about 75% seen once. Germline V lookup: CDR1 SGHAT, CDR2 FQNNGV. V shed 3 bases and J 0 bases; nucleotides not matched to a gene: 4. This CDR3 has 15 amino acids. The V and J genes are TRBV11-2 and TRBJ1-1; TRBD1 matches 7 bases. The clonotype was recovered from a human donor with advanced metastatic prostate, ovarian, gallbladder or colorectal cancer (not recorded which). This table probably holds off-target reads from a library built for another chain. Here the CDR3 reads CASSFRGQMNTEAFF. CDR3 coding DNA: TGTGCCAGCAGCTTCCGGGGACAGATGAACACTGAAGCTTTCTTT.